These 4 T cell receptor beta chains originate from one sample sequenced in a study of blood T cell repertoires in COVID-19. The assay was immunoSEQ multiplex PCR, and TCRdb's table has in-frame clones only and misses some. The sample records 140,000 to 150,000 clones, roughly 88% being singletons. Sequencing input: peripheral blood. Receptors were obtained from a man between 70 and 80 years old with acute or convalescent COVID-19.

This clone was recorded once. J is TRBJ1-6 and V is TRBV2, with 8 bases lining up with TRBD1. V shed 3 bases, J shed 9 bases, and the junction held 7 bases outside the gene matches. Germline CDR1 is SNHLY and CDR2 is FYNNEI. This CDR3 has 15 residues. CDR3 DNA: TGTGCCAGCAGTGATGAGCAGGGGGCAGGTTCACCCCTCCACTTT. The encoded protein is CASSDEQGAGSPLHF.

V usage is TRBV19 and J usage is TRBJ2-2; D is perhaps TRBD1 (6 bases). The CDR3 consists of 14 residues. With 1 base removed from V and 6 bases from J, the gap between germline ends came to 9 bases. Germline V gene data show CDR1 as LNHDA and CDR2 as SQIVND (reference sequence). CDR3 coding DNA: TGTGCCAGTAGTATAGGATCAGGGGCCGGGGAGCTGTTTTTT. It yields the protein CASSIGSGAGELFF.

The chain carries TRBV4-2 and TRBJ2-7; 11 nucleotides match TRBD2. The V and J ends lost 1 base and 1 base, in that order; junction bases with no gene match: 15. The CDR3 is 20 amino acids. Germline CDR1 is LGHNA and CDR2 is YNFKEQ. This chain's CDR3 is CASSQAESSGRAGGSYEQYF. In nucleotides, the CDR3 is TGTGCCAGCAGCCAAGCTGAGAGTAGCGGGAGGGCCGGGGGTTCCTACGAGCAGTACTTC.

The V gene is TRBV7-2, the J gene TRBJ2-1, with no clear D. The germline V gene has CDR1 SGHTA and CDR2 FQGNSA. The length of the CDR3 is 13 residues. The germline V and J ends were trimmed by 1 base and 3 bases, with 4 bases remaining between them. For the CDR3, the DNA is TGTGCCAGCAGCTTAGTAGTCTACAATGAGCAGTTCTTC. As protein: CASSLVVYNEQFF.